The rows below give T cell receptor beta chains drawn from one sample of a study of blood T cell repertoires in COVID-19. Libraries were prepared by immunoSEQ multiplex PCR; TCRdb keeps only in-frame clonotypes and omits some of them. The sample lists about 160,000 clones, around nine tenths occurring once. The sample taken for sequencing was peripheral blood. Receptors originate from a man between 45 and 60 years old with acute or convalescent COVID-19. The CDR3 runs from the conserved cysteine through the conserved F or W. A D gene is named only where the DNA matches it firmly. Clone size is stated in some rows and not others, as once, few, many or a class when expanded.

V: TRBV19
J: TRBJ1-1
size: -
D: TRBD1
DNA: TGTGCCAGTAGCCCGACAGGGGGTAACACTGAAGCTTTCTTT
CDR3: CASSPTGGNTEAFF

V: TRBV7-9
J: TRBJ1-2
size: -
D: -
DNA: TGTGCCAGCAGCTACCCCGGGGAGGGTTTGTATGGCTACACCTTC
CDR3: CASSYPGEGLYGYTF

V: TRBV11-2
J: TRBJ2-2
size: once
D: -
DNA: TGTGCCAGCAGCTTATACAAGGGGGCCGGGGAGCTGTTTTTT
CDR3: CASSLYKGAGELFF

V: TRBV11-2
J: TRBJ1-3
size: once
D: -
DNA: TGTGCCAGCAGCTTAACAGGGAGTAGCTCTGGAAACACCATATATTTT
CDR3: CASSLTGSSSGNTIYF

V: TRBV4-1
J: TRBJ2-7
size: few
D: TRBD1
DNA: TGCGCCAGCAGCCACAGACAGGGCCCATACGAGCAGTACTTC
CDR3: CASSHRQGPYEQYF

V: TRBV9
J: TRBJ2-6
size: -
D: -
DNA: TGTGCCAGCAGCGTAGCTTCCGGTGGGGCCAACGTCCTGACTTTC
CDR3: CASSVASGGANVLTF

V: TRBV27
J: TRBJ2-1
size: -
D: -
DNA: TGTGCCAGCAGTTTCGCCGGGGGACGGCAGTTCTTC
CDR3: CASSFAGGRQFF

V: TRBV5-4
J: TRBJ1-2
size: -
D: TRBD1
DNA: TGTGCCAGCAGCTTGGACCTGGGACAGGGTAGAGGGGGCTACACCTTC
CDR3: CASSLDLGQGRGGYTF

V: TRBV10-1
J: TRBJ2-5
size: -
D: -
DNA: TGCGCCAGCAGTGACCCGAGGGGGGGGGAGACCCAGTACTTC
CDR3: CASSDPRGGETQYF

V: TRBV30
J: TRBJ2-1
size: -
D: -
DNA: TGTGCCTGGAGGGCTCCAAATGAGCAGTTCTTC
CDR3: CAWRAPNEQFF

V: TRBV28
J: TRBJ1-6
size: few
D: -
DNA: TGTGCCAGTCGAGGCCAGGGAAATTCACCCCTCCACTTT
CDR3: CASRGQGNSPLHF

V: TRBV4-2
J: TRBJ2-5
size: -
D: TRBD2
DNA: TGTGCCAGCAGCCAGTCGACTAGCGGGAGTTTAGAGACCCAGTACTTC
CDR3: CASSQSTSGSLETQYF

V: TRBV5-4
J: TRBJ2-6
size: -
D: TRBD1
DNA: TGTGCCAGCAGCTCGAGACAGGGAAGCTCTGGGGCCAACGTCCTGACTTTC
CDR3: CASSSRQGSSGANVLTF

V: TRBV7-3
J: TRBJ2-2
size: -
D: TRBD1
DNA: TGTGCCAGCAGCTTAACGGGGACGACAGGGCGAACGGCCGGGGAGCTGTTTTTT
CDR3: CASSLTGTTGRTAGELFF

V: TRBV7-9
J: TRBJ1-4
size: -
D: TRBD1
DNA: TGTGCCAGCAGCCCGCGCCGAGGACAGGGGAATGAAAAACTGTTTTTT
CDR3: CASSPRRGQGNEKLFF

V: TRBV11-2
J: TRBJ1-2
size: -
D: -
DNA: TGTGCCAGCAGCTTAGAAGTGGCCCCTAACTATGGCTACACCTTC
CDR3: CASSLEVAPNYGYTF

V: TRBV3-1/TRBV3-2
J: TRBJ1-6
size: once
D: -
DNA: TGTGCCAGCAGCCTCCAGGGTGGTAATTCACCCCTCCACTTT
CDR3: CASSLQGGNSPLHF

V: TRBV14
J: TRBJ2-7
size: -
D: -
DNA: TGTGCCAGCAGCCAAGAGTCCCCCCCAGGGGCCTCTGCCTCCTACGAGCAGTACTTC
CDR3: CASSQESPPGASASYEQYF